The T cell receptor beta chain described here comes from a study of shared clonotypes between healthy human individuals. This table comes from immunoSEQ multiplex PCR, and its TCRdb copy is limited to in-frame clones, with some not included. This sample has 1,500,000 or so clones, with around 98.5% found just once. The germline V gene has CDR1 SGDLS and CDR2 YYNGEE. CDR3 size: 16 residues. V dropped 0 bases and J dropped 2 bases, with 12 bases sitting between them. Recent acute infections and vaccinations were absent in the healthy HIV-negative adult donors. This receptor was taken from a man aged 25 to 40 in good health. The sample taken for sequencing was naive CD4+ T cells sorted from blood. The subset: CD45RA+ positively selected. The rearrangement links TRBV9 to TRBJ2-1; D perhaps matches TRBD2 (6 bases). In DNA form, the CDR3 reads TGTGCCAGCAGCGTAGACGCTAGCGTGGCCTACAATGAGCAGTTCTTC. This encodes CASSVDASVAYNEQFF.